One and the same sample provided the 5 T cell receptor beta chains below, sequenced in a study of OX40 agonist ivuxolimab in advanced cancers. Sequencing used immunoSEQ multiplex PCR; TCRdb keeps in-frame clones, though not all of them. The data show about 96,000 clones, approximately 84% seen once. Here the sequenced sample was CD4+ or CD8+ T cells sorted from blood, taken in a trial of the OX40 agonist ivuxolimab. The receptors were sampled from an adult with an advanced solid tumor such as melanoma, head and neck, liver or kidney cancer.

V usage is TRBV5-1 and J usage is TRBJ1-3; D is possibly TRBD1 (6 bases). The CDR3 is 16 amino acids. The V end lost 4 bases, the J end lost 2 bases, and 16 bases lay between the germline ends. Germline CDR1 is SGHRS and CDR2 is YFSETQ. CDR3 DNA: TGCGCCAGCAGCCTGGGGGGGACAACTCCTGGAAACACCATATATTTT. Protein product: CASSLGGTTPGNTIYF.

V gene TRBV6-1 combines with J gene TRBJ2-3, with no clear D. CDR1 is MNHNS and CDR2 is SASEGT in the germline V gene. This CDR3 comprises 12 residues. Trimming took 3 bases from V and 6 from J, leaving 7 bases between them. In nucleotides, the CDR3 is TGTGCCAGCAGTGACAATGGGGATACGCAGTATTTT. Translating gives CASSDNGDTQYF.

This clone was picked up one time. The chain is built from TRBV7-2 and TRBJ2-2; 14 bases line up with TRBD2. Germline CDR1 reads SGHTA; CDR2 reads FQGNSA. The CDR3 length is 18 residues. V gave up 0 bases and J gave up 5 bases; unmatched junction bases: 5. The CDR3 sequence is CASSLAGTSGGRTGELFF. Here the CDR3 DNA reads TGTGCCAGCAGCTTAGCGGGGACTAGCGGGGGCCGTACCGGGGAGCTGTTTTTT.

The chain combines TRBV7-2 with TRBJ1-6; tentatively, D is TRBD1 (6 bases). The germline V and J ends were trimmed by 1 base and 6 bases, with 13 bases remaining between them. Germline CDR1 SGHTA, CDR2 FQGNSA. The CDR3 contains 16 residues. The CDR3, as DNA: TGTGCCAGCAGCTTAGTAGTATGGACAGCTAATTCACCCCTCCACTTT. This translates into CASSLVVWTANSPLHF.

This CDR3 reads CSVGTGFTGELFF. CDR3 coding DNA: TGCAGCGTGGGGACAGGGTTCACCGGGGAGCTGTTTTTT. The chain joins TRBV29-1 to TRBJ2-2; 9 nucleotides align to TRBD1. Germline V gene lookup returns CDR1 SQVTM and CDR2 ANQGSEA. CDR3 size: 13 residues. Losses at the gene ends were 6 bases for V and 4 bases for J; bases not matched to a gene: 3.